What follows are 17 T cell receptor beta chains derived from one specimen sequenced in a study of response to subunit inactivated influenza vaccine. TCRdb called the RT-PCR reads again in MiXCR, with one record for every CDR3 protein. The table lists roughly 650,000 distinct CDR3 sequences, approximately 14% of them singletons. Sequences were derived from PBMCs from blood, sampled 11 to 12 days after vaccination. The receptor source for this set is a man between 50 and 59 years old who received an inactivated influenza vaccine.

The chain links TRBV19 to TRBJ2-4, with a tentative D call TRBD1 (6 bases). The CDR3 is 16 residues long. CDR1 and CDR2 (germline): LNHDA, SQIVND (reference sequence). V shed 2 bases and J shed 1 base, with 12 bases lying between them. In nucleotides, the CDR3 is TGTGCCAGTAGTATACCCGGGCAGGGGGCCAAAAACATTCAGTACTTC. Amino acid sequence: CASSIPGQGAKNIQYF.

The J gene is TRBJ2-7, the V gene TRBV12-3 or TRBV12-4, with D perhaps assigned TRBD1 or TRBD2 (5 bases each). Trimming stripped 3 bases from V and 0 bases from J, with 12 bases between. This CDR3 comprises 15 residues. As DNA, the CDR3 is TGTGCCAGCAGTTTTCGAGGGGCGGACTCCTACGAGCAGTACTTC. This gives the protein CASSFRGADSYEQYF.

Here the CDR3 reads CAWSANQRGREQFF. CDR3 sequence (DNA): TGTGCCTGGAGTGCTAACCAGCGGGGACGAGAGCAGTTCTTC. The chain couples TRBV30 to TRBJ2-1; TRBD2 aligns across 7 bases. The J segment lost 10 bases and the V segment lost 1 base, leaving 10 bases of the junction unmatched. The CDR3 runs to 14 residues. Per germline, CDR1 GTSNPN and CDR2 SVGIG (reference sequence).

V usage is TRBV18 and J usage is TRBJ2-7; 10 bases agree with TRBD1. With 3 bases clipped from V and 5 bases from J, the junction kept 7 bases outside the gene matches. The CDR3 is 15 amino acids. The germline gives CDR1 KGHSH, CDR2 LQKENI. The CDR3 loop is CASSPFLTGGNEQYF. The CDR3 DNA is TGTGCCAGCTCACCTTTTCTGACAGGGGGCAACGAGCAGTACTTC.

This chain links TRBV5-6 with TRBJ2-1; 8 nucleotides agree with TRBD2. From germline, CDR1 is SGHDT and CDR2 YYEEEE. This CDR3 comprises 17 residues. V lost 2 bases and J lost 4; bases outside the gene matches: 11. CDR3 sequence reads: CASSFNVGGGTYNEQFF. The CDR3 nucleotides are TGTGCCAGCAGCTTTAATGTAGGCGGGGGGACGTACAATGAGCAGTTCTTC. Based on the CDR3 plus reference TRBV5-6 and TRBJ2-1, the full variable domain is DAGVTQSPTHLIKTRGQQVTLRCSPKSGHDTVSWYQQALGQGPQFIFQYYEEEERQRGNFPDRFSGHQFPNYSSELNVNALLLGDSALYLCASSFNVGGGTYNEQFFGPGTRLTVL.

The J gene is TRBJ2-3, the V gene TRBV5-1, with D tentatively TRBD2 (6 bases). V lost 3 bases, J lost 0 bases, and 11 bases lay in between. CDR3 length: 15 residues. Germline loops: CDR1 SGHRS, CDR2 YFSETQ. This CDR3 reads CASSWSGYSTDTQYF. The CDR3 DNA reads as TGCGCCAGCAGCTGGAGCGGGTATAGCACAGATACGCAGTATTTT.

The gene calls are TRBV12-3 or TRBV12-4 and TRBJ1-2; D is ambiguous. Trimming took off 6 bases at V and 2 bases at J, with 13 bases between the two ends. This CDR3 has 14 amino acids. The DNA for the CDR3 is TGTGCCAGCAGCCCCCGTTTGGGCAACTATGGCTACACCTTC. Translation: CASSPRLGNYGYTF.

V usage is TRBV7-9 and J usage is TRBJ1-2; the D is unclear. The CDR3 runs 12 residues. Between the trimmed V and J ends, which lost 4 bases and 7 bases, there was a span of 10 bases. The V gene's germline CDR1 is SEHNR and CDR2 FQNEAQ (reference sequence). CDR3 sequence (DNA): TGTGCCAGCAGCTCATTCCGGTCTGGCTACACCTTC. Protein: CASSSFRSGYTF.

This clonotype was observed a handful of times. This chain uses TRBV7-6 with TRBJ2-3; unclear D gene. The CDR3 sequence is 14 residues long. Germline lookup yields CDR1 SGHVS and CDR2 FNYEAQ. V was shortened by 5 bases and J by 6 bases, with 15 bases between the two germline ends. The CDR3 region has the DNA TGTGCCAGCAGCCGTTACGACCGTGGGGATACGCAGTATTTT. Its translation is CASSRYDRGDTQYF.

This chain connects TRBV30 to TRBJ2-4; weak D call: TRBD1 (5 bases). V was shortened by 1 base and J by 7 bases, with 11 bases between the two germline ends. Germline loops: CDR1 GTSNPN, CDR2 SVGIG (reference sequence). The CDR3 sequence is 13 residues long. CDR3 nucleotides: TGTGCCTGGAGTGAGCAGGGCGCCAACATTCAGTACTTC. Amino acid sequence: CAWSEQGANIQYF.

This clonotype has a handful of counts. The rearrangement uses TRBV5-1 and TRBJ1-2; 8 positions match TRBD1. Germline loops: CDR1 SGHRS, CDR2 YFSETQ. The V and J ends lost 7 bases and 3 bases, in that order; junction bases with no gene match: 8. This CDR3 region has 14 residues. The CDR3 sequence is CASRTGRHDYGYTF. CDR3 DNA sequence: TGCGCCAGCCGGACAGGGAGACATGACTATGGCTACACCTTC.

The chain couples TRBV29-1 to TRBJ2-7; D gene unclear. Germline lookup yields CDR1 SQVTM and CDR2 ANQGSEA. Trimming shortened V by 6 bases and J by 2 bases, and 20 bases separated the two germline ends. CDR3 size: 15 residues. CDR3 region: CSVRPGDTNTYEQYF. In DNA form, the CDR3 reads TGCAGCGTGCGTCCCGGAGACACAAATACCTACGAGCAGTACTTC.

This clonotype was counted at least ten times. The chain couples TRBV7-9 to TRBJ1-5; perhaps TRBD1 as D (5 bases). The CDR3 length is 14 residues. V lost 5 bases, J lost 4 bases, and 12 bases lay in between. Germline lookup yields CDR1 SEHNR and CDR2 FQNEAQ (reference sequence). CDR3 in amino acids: CASSKQGGNQPQHF. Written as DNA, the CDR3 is TGTGCCAGCAGCAAGCAGGGAGGGAATCAGCCCCAGCATTTT.

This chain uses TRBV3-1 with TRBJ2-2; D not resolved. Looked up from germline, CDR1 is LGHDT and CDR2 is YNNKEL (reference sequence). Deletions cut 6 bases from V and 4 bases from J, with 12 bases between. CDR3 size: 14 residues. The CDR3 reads CASRGRASTGELFF. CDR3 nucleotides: TGTGCCAGCAGAGGTCGGGCGAGCACCGGGGAGCTGTTTTTT.

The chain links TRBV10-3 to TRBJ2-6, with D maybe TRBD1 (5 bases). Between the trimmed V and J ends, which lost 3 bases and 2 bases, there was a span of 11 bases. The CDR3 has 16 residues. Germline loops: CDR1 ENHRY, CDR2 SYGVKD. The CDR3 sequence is CAISDLQDPGANVLTF. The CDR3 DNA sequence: TGTGCCATCAGTGACCTACAGGACCCTGGGGCCAACGTCCTGACTTTC.

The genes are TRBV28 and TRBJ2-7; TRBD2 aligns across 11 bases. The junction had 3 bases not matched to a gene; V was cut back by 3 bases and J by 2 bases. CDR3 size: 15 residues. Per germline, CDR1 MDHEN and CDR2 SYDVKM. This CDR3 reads CASSFIAGGPYEQYF. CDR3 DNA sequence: TGTGCCAGCAGTTTCATAGCGGGAGGGCCCTACGAGCAGTACTTC.

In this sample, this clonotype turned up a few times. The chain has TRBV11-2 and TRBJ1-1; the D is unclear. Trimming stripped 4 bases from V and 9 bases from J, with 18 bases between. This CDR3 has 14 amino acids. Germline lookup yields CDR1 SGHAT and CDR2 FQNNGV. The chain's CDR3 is CASSYGPGPEKAFF. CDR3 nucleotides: TGTGCCAGCAGCTACGGCCCAGGCCCCGAGAAAGCTTTCTTT.